The 15 T cell receptor beta chains below all came from one sample that was sequenced in a study of spatial heterogeneity in lung cancer. Study observations and caveats: Within tumors, counts of expanded alpha and beta TCRs tracked tumor mutation counts.

Time point of the sample: sample taken at primary tumor resection. Their antigens remain unidentified. TCRdb re-analysed the 5' RACE reads in MiXCR, keeping a single row per CDR3 protein. Of around 5,000 distinct CDR3 sequences in the sample, roughly 29% are singletons; the top ten hold about 26%. The sample in question was lung tumor tissue, obtained at surgery. The receptors were gathered from a female donor with early-stage non-small cell lung cancer.

V and J are TRBV6-6 and TRBJ2-3, with 9 bases matching TRBD1. Trimming cost V 5 bases and J 3 bases; bases outside gene matches: 0. The CDR3 runs to 13 residues. Germline V CDR1 and CDR2: MNHNY, SVGAGI (reference sequence). CDR3 nucleotides: TGTGCCAGCAGTGGACAGGGGACAGATACGCAGTATTTT. It yields the protein CASSGQGTDTQYF.

This clonotype is deemed medium-sized. This chain connects TRBV6-5 to TRBJ2-5; TRBD2 aligns across 11 bases. The CDR3 extends over 15 amino acids. The germline CDR1 and CDR2 sequences are MNHEY and SVGAGI. The J segment lost 4 bases and the V segment lost 5 bases, leaving 6 bases of the junction unmatched. The CDR3 sequence: CASSSPGTSGETQYF. For the CDR3, the DNA is TGTGCCAGCAGTAGCCCAGGGACTAGCGGAGAGACCCAGTACTTC.

This clonotype was seen a handful of times. The chain combines TRBV6-5 with TRBJ2-7; 9 nucleotides line up with TRBD1. CDR1 is MNHEY, CDR2 SVGAGI, per germline. The CDR3 length is 15 residues. The V gene end was trimmed by 5 bases and the J gene end by 4 bases; junction bases not matched to a gene: 9. CDR3 loop: CASSNGQGRQYEQYF. CDR3 sequence (DNA): TGTGCCAGCAGTAACGGACAGGGGAGACAATACGAGCAGTACTTC.

This clonotype qualifies as medium-sized. The gene calls are TRBV6-5 and TRBJ1-2; 8 nucleotides agree with TRBD1. The CDR3 runs to 17 residues. The V segment lost 5 bases and the J segment 4 bases; nucleotides outside the gene matches: 15. Germline CDR1 MNHEY, CDR2 SVGAGI. The CDR3 DNA is TGTGCCAGCAGTCGCACCGCCACAGGGACAGGACTCTATGGCTACACCTTC. Amino acids: CASSRTATGTGLYGYTF.

Relative to its sample, this clonotype is medium-sized. V gene TRBV29-1 combines with J gene TRBJ1-1; 10 positions match TRBD1. The J segment lost 6 bases and the V segment lost 6 bases, leaving 10 bases of the junction unmatched. The CDR3 loop spans 14 amino acids. CDR1 is SQVTM, CDR2 ANQGSEA, per germline. The chain's CDR3 is CSVDPGQGTPEAFF. DNA of the CDR3: TGCAGCGTCGACCCGGGACAGGGGACGCCTGAAGCTTTCTTT.

Relative to its sample, this clonotype is medium-sized. This chain uses TRBV5-6 with TRBJ2-7; maybe TRBD1 (6 bases). The CDR3 is 15 residues long. Trimming took 2 bases from V and 2 from J, leaving 14 bases between them. Germline CDR1 SGHDT, CDR2 YYEEEE. CDR3 sequence (DNA): TGTGCCAGCAGCTTCCGTCAGACAGGAACCTACGAGCAGTACTTC. Translating gives CASSFRQTGTYEQYF.

By share, this clonotype counts as medium-sized (0.01 to 0.1%). V gene TRBV3-1 combines with J gene TRBJ2-3, with 10 bases matching TRBD2. The junction had 8 bases not matched to a gene; V was cut back by 0 bases and J by 2 bases. Germline V gene data show CDR1 as LGHDT and CDR2 as YNNKEL (reference sequence). This CDR3 has 18 residues. CDR3 in amino acids: CASSQDPMGLATTDTQYF. The DNA for the CDR3 is TGTGCCAGCAGCCAAGACCCCATGGGACTAGCGACCACAGATACGCAGTATTTT.

This clonotype is labeled medium-sized. The chain links TRBV12-5 to TRBJ1-1, with TRBD1 as a possible D gene (5 bases). V was shortened by 1 base and J by 11 bases, with 14 bases between the two germline ends. This CDR3 region has 13 residues. Germline assignment: CDR1 LGHNT and CDR2 FRNRAP. CDR3 protein: CASGLAIGGMAFF. CDR3 in DNA: TGTGCTAGTGGTTTGGCAATTGGGGGTATGGCTTTCTTT.

Many counts were recorded for this clonotype. This chain uses TRBV6-2 or TRBV6-3 with TRBJ1-5; 7 bases are a match to TRBD1. V shed 4 bases and J 5 bases; nucleotides not matched to a gene: 5. CDR3 size: 14 residues. CDR1 and CDR2 from the germline V gene are MNHEY and SVGEGT. The CDR3 DNA follows: TGTGCCAGCAGTTCCGGGGACAGAGATCAGCCCCAGCATTTT. This gives the protein CASSSGDRDQPQHF.

This clonotype was detected many times. V is TRBV6-2 or TRBV6-3 and J is TRBJ1-2, with a tentative D call TRBD1 (6 bases). CDR1 is MNHEY, CDR2 SVGEGT, per germline. The ends were cut back, 4 bases at V and 14 bases at J, with 14 bases in the middle. CDR3 length equals 11 residues. CDR3 coding DNA: TGTGCCAGCAGTTTGGACAGTGGCAATACCTTC. It encodes CASSLDSGNTF.

The table lists this clonotype with many counts. This chain joins TRBV5-4 and TRBJ2-4; 9 nucleotides align to TRBD1. V lost 4 bases to trimming and J lost 15 bases; unmatched junction nucleotides: 8. This CDR3 region has 12 residues. Germline V gives CDR1 SGHNT, CDR2 YYREEE (reference sequence). In nucleotides, the CDR3 is TGTGCCAGCAGCGAAATGGGACAGGGCGGGTACTTC. Translating it yields CASSEMGQGGYF.

In this sample, this clonotype is medium-sized. V and J are TRBV5-1 and TRBJ2-7, with 9 positions matching TRBD2. Trimming took 4 bases from V and 7 from J; bases not matched to a gene: 12. Germline V gene sequence: CDR1 SGHRS, CDR2 YFSETQ. The CDR3 sequence is 15 residues long. DNA of the CDR3: TGCGCCAGCAGCCCCGACCCGGGACTAGCAGGGGAGCAGTACTTC. Residues: CASSPDPGLAGEQYF.

This clonotype is classed as medium-sized. J is TRBJ2-2 and V is TRBV29-1; D unclear. Germline V lookup: CDR1 SQVTM, CDR2 ANQGSEA. V was cut by 0 bases and J by 4 bases, with 12 bases left in between. This CDR3 is 15 amino acids long. The chain's CDR3 is CSVEEPGTITGELFF. The CDR3, as DNA: TGCAGCGTTGAAGAACCAGGAACCATCACCGGGGAGCTGTTTTTT.

The genes are TRBV20-1 and TRBJ2-1; 15 positions match TRBD2. Per the germline V gene, CDR1 is DFQATT and CDR2 is SNEGSKA (reference sequence). There are 16 residues in the CDR3. The ends lost 5 bases at V and 9 bases at J; junction bases unmatched: 11. CDR3 region: CSAASGLAGGGGEQFF. The CDR3, as DNA: TGCAGTGCTGCCTCGGGACTAGCGGGAGGCGGAGGTGAGCAGTTCTTC.

The CDR3 loop reads CASTRTGFGGETQYF. CDR3 DNA sequence: TGTGCCAGCACCCGCACGGGCTTCGGGGGGGAGACCCAGTACTTC. The V and J genes are TRBV7-6 and TRBJ2-5, with 7 bases fitting TRBD2. The J segment lost 5 bases and the V segment lost 7 bases, leaving 13 bases of the junction unmatched. This CDR3 has 15 residues. Germline-derived CDR1 and CDR2 are SGHVS and FNYEAQ.